This T cell receptor (beta chain) is drawn from a study of T cells in Graves' hyperthyroidism and ophthalmopathy. Regarding the study as a whole: Blood also carried most thyroid clonotypes expanded above 0.001.

TCR beta CDR3 regions were amplified from RNA. An initial round of RT-PCR targeting the TCR CDR3 relied on the HTBI primer set. TCRdb independently ran MiXCR on the multiplex PCR reads; one entry per CDR3 protein. This sample has 350,000 to 450,000 distinct CDR3 sequences, with over 11% found just once. This CDR3 spans 15 amino acids. The ends lost 4 bases at V and 1 base at J; junction bases unmatched: 2. CDR1 is LGHDT and CDR2 is YNNKEL in the germline V gene (reference sequence). This clonotype was found many times. Its specificity is not known. The PBMCs were sourced from fresh peripheral blood (approximately 10 ml).

The sample was blood. The chain joins TRBV3-1 to TRBJ1-5; 9 positions agree with TRBD1. The clonotype was recovered from a woman in her sixties or seventies with Graves' hyperthyroidism. Here the CDR3 reads CASSRTGESNQPQHF. CDR3 DNA: TGTGCCAGCAGCCGGACAGGGGAGAGCAATCAGCCCCAGCATTTT.